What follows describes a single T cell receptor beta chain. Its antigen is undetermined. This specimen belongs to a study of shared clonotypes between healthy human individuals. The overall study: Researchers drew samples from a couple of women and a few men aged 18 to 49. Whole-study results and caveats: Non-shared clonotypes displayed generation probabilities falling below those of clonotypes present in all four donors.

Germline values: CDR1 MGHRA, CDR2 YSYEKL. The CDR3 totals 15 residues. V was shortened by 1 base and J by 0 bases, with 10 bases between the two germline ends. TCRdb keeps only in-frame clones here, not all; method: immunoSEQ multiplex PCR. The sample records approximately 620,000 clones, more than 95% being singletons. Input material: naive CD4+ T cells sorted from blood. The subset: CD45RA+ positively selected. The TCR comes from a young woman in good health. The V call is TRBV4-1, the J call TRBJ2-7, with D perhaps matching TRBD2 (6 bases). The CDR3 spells CASSQGDGSSYEQYF. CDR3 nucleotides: TGCGCCAGCAGCCAAGGGGACGGGAGCTCCTACGAGCAGTACTTC.